This T cell receptor (beta chain) was observed in a study of T cells after yellow fever vaccination. Findings and caveats of the study: Compared with primary, the secondary response was weaker and peaked at day 5, not 15. Boosting was followed by the reappearance of most primary-vaccination clones (approximately 97% CD4, about 89% CD8). Abundant clonotypes from the bulk population could have been carried over as contaminants into FACS-sorted repertoires.

By 5'RACE template switching, TCR cDNA was produced, with a universal primer site and UMIs added in the process. TCRdb re-called the 5' RACE reads through MiXCR, storing one row per CDR3 protein. The data contain over 200,000 distinct CDR3 sequences, around 6.7% of them singletons. This clonotype was detected many times. Its antigen remains unidentified. The CDR3 loop spans 16 amino acids. The V gene's germline CDR1 is SGHRS and CDR2 YFSETQ. V lost 2 bases to trimming and J lost 2 bases, with 16 bases between them. The input for sequencing was CD4+ T cells sorted from PBMCs, taken on the day of the yellow fever booster vaccination. The receptor comes from a young man who received the YFV17D yellow fever vaccine. The V gene is TRBV5-1, the J gene TRBJ1-1; D not resolved. The CDR3 DNA follows: TGCGCCAGCAGCTTTACCGGGAACGGGCTAAACACTGAAGCTTTCTTT. It encodes CASSFTGNGLNTEAFF.